This TCR beta chain comes out of a study of Graves' ophthalmopathy and Graves' hyperthyroidism. Findings and limits, study-wide: The study's model predicted ophthalmopathy progression at roughly 64% sensitivity and 72% to 85% specificity. Blood also contained most of the expanded thyroid clonotypes above 0.001 frequency.

The CDR3 length is 17 residues. Germline CDR1 reads SGDLS; CDR2 reads YYNGEE. Between the trimmed V and J ends, which lost 3 bases and 0 bases, there was a span of 16 bases. Using RNA transcripts, the TCR beta CDR3 regions were amplified. First-round RT-PCR employed HTBI primers, with a second-round multiplex PCR after it. From the multiplex PCR reads, TCRdb called clonotypes with MiXCR, one entry per CDR3 protein. The sample carries around 1,000,000 distinct CDR3 sequences, 35% to 40% recorded once. This clonotype was seen at least ten times. No antigen is known for it. This chain links TRBV9 with TRBJ1-3, with D possibly being TRBD1 (6 bases). The receptor comes from an adult man with Graves' hyperthyroidism. The sequenced material came from peripheral blood or thyroid tissue (not recorded which). CDR3 protein: CASSAYRDIASGNTIYF. CDR3 sequence (DNA): TGTGCCAGCAGCGCTTACCGGGACATAGCCTCTGGAAACACCATATATTTT.